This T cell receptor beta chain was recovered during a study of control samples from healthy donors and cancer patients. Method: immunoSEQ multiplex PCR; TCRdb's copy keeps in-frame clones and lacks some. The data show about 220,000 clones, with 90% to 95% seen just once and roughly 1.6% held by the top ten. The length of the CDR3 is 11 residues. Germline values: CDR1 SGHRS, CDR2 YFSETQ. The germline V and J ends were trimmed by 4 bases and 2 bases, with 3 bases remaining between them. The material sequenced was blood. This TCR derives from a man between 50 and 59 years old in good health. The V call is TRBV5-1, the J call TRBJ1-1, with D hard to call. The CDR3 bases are TGCGCCAGCAGCATTAACACTGAAGCTTTCTTT. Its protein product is CASSINTEAFF.